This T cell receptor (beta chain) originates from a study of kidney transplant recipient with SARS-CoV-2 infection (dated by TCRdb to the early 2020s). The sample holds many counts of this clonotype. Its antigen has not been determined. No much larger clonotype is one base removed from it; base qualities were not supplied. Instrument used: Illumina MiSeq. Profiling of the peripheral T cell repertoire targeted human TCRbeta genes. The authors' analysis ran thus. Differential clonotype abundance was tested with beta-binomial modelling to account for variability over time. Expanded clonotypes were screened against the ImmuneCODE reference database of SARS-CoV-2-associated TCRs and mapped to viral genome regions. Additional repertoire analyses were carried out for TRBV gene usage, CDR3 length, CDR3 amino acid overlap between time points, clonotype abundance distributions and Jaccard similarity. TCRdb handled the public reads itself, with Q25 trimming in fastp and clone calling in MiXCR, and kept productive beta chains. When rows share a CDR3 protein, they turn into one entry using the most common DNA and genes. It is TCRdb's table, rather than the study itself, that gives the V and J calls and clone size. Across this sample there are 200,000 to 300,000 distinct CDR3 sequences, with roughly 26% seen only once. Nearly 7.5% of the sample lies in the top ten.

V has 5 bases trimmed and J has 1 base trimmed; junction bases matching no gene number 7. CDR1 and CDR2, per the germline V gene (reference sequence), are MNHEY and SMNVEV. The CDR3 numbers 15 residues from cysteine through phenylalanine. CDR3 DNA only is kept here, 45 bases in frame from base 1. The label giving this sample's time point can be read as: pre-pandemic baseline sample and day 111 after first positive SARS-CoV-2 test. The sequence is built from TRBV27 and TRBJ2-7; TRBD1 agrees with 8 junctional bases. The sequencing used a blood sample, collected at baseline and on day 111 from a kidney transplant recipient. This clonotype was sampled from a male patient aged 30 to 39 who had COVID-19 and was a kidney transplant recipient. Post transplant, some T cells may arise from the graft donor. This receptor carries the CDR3 CASSQYRGLSYEQYF. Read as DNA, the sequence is TGTGCCAGCAGTCAATACAGGGGGTTGTCCTACGAGCAGTACTTC.